Shown below are 19 T cell receptor beta chains from a single sample sequenced in a study of blood T cell repertoires in COVID-19. Repertoires were generated with immunoSEQ multiplex PCR, while TCRdb's copy carries only in-frame clones and drops some. The sample has some 320,000 clones, less than 85% seen once; the top ten hold approximately 1.9%. Sequencing was done on a sample of PBMCs or T cells enriched from blood (not recorded which). The receptors were gathered from a woman in her thirties who had been exposed to COVID-19.

V usage is TRBV3-1 (or the pseudogene TRBV3-2) and J usage is TRBJ1-2; D gene uncertain. This CDR3 has 16 residues. Trimming stripped 6 bases from V and 6 bases from J, with 23 bases between. The germline gives CDR1 LGHDT, CDR2 YNNKEL (reference sequence). CDR3 nucleotide sequence: TGTGCCAGCAGTTTTATCACAGCCGCGGGAAGGGATGGCTACACCTTC. Translated: CASSFITAAGRDGYTF.

This chain connects TRBV28 to TRBJ2-5; TRBD1 agrees at 10 bases. After removal of 10 bases from V and 7 bases from J, the junction contained 9 bases not matched to a gene. Germline assignment: CDR1 MDHEN and CDR2 SYDVKM. The CDR3 length is 13 residues. The CDR3, as DNA: TGTGCCATCGAGACAGGGGGCGTTGGGACCCAGTACTTC. It specifies CAIETGGVGTQYF. The full variable domain, rest sourced from reference TRBV28 and TRBJ2-5, is DVKVTQSSRYLVKRTGEKVFLECVQDMDHENMFWYRQDPGLGLRLIYFSYDVKMKEKGDIPEGYSVSREKKERFSLILESASTNQTSMYLCAIETGGVGTQYFGPGTRLLVL.

The chain combines TRBV19 with TRBJ2-5; D may be TRBD2 (6 bases). This CDR3 has 13 amino acids. V lost 4 bases and J 3 bases, leaving 9 bases between the germline ends. Germline V lookup: CDR1 LNHDA, CDR2 SQIVND (reference sequence). The CDR3 protein is CASSKRREETQYF. The CDR3 region has the DNA TGTGCCAGTAGTAAGAGGAGGGAAGAGACCCAGTACTTC.

The chain has TRBV28 and TRBJ1-1, with a tentative D call TRBD1 (5 bases). Per germline, CDR1 MDHEN and CDR2 SYDVKM. The CDR3 is 14 amino acids. Trimming removed 7 bases from V and 0 bases from J, with 12 bases in between. The CDR3 nucleotides read TGTGCCAGCACCTCGACAGTTATGAACACTGAAGCTTTCTTT. Translating it yields CASTSTVMNTEAFF.

The V gene is TRBV9, the J gene TRBJ2-1; D might be TRBD2 (5 bases). The CDR3 runs 17 residues. V gave up 3 bases and J gave up 0 bases, with 16 bases separating them. CDR1 SGDLS and CDR2 YYNGEE come from the germline V gene. The CDR3 loop is CASSAIGRVSSYNEQFF. The CDR3 nucleotides read TGTGCCAGCAGCGCTATCGGGCGGGTGAGCTCCTACAATGAGCAGTTCTTC.

This clone occurred a few times. V usage is TRBV7-2 and J usage is TRBJ2-1; no firm D call. CDR1 is SGHTA and CDR2 is FQGNSA in the germline V gene. This CDR3 region has 16 residues. V lost 2 bases to trimming and J lost 1 base, with 12 bases between them. The CDR3 protein is CASSLHGGFSYNEQFF. In DNA, the CDR3 is TGTGCCAGCAGCTTACATGGCGGCTTTTCCTACAATGAGCAGTTCTTC. Complete variable domain (other parts from reference TRBV7-2 and TRBJ2-1): GAGVSQSPSNKVTEKGKDVELRCDPISGHTALYWYRQSLGQGLEFLIYFQGNSAPDKSGLPSDRFSAERTGGSVSTLTIQRTQQEDSAVYLCASSLHGGFSYNEQFFGPGTRLTVL.

The chain recombines TRBV2 with TRBJ2-1, with 8 bases aligning to TRBD2. This CDR3 is 17 amino acids long. Unmatched junction bases numbered 6, after V lost 2 bases and J lost 0 bases. From germline, CDR1 is SNHLY and CDR2 FYNNEI. The CDR3 here is CASSEPTSGHSYNEQFF. The CDR3 DNA reads TGTGCCAGCAGTGAACCTACTAGCGGCCACTCCTACAATGAGCAGTTCTTC.

The chain carries TRBV7-9 and TRBJ1-2; 8 bases are shared with TRBD1. J was trimmed by 4 bases and V by 5 bases; bases with no gene match: 9. The CDR3 has 15 residues. From germline, CDR1 is SEHNR and CDR2 FQNEAQ (reference sequence). The CDR3 region has the DNA TGTGCCAGCAGCGCCCGACAGGGGTTCCCCTATGGCTACACCTTC. It translates to CASSARQGFPYGYTF.

The chain links TRBV28 to TRBJ1-5; D gene unclear. This CDR3 region has 12 residues. Germline CDR1 reads MDHEN; CDR2 reads SYDVKM. The ends were cut back, 10 bases at V and 7 bases at J, with 14 bases in the middle. The CDR3 DNA follows: TGTGCCAAATACAGTCTCCGCCAGCCCCAGCATTTT. Amino acids: CAKYSLRQPQHF. Full variable domain (outside the CDR3, taken from reference TRBV28 and TRBJ1-5): DVKVTQSSRYLVKRTGEKVFLECVQDMDHENMFWYRQDPGLGLRLIYFSYDVKMKEKGDIPEGYSVSREKKERFSLILESASTNQTSMYLCAKYSLRQPQHFGDGTRLSIL.

The J gene is TRBJ1-2, the V gene TRBV3-1 (or the pseudogene TRBV3-2); D not certain. The V and J ends lost 6 bases and 8 bases respectively, with 16 bases between them. Germline V lookup: CDR1 LGHDT, CDR2 YNNKEL (reference sequence). The CDR3 length is 13 residues. The CDR3 nucleotides are TGTGCCAGCAGAGATTCGGTTGGAGAAGGCTACACCTTC. It yields the protein CASRDSVGEGYTF.

The chain couples TRBV7-2 to TRBJ1-1, with a possible D match to TRBD1 (5 bases). Germline V CDR1 and CDR2: SGHTA, FQGNSA. The CDR3 has 13 amino acids. Trimming removed 6 bases from V and 4 bases from J, with 12 bases in between. The CDR3, as DNA: TGTGCCAGCAGTCTCACAGGCCTCACTGAAGCTTTCTTT. Protein sequence: CASSLTGLTEAFF.

The genes are TRBV27 and TRBJ2-7, with 11 bases aligning to TRBD1. After removal of 6 bases from V and 2 bases from J, the junction contained 6 bases not matched to a gene. The CDR3 has 15 residues. Germline values: CDR1 MNHEY, CDR2 SMNVEV (reference sequence). CDR3 region: CASRYRDRGAYEQYF. The CDR3 coding sequence is TGTGCCAGCAGGTACCGGGACAGGGGGGCCTACGAGCAGTACTTC.

The chain is built from TRBV10-1 and TRBJ1-2; tentatively, D is TRBD1 (6 bases). Germline CDR1 is WNHNN and CDR2 is SYGVQD (reference sequence). V shed 6 bases and J shed 6 bases, with 8 bases lying between them. The CDR3 runs to 11 residues. CDR3 sequence (DNA): TGCGCCAGCAGGGACAGCCATGGCTACACCTTC. Translation gives CASRDSHGYTF.

The rearrangement uses TRBV5-1 and TRBJ2-7; tentatively, D is TRBD1 (6 bases). V shed 4 bases and J shed 0 bases, with 11 bases lying between them. This CDR3 contains 14 residues. CDR1 is SGHRS, CDR2 YFSETQ, per germline. The CDR3 sequence is CASSVNRDSYEQYF. As DNA, the CDR3 is TGCGCCAGCAGCGTTAACAGGGACTCCTACGAGCAGTACTTC.

This clone showed up just a few times. V and J are TRBV28 and TRBJ1-1; D unresolved. Germline V gene data show CDR1 as MDHEN and CDR2 as SYDVKM. Trimming took off 2 bases at V and 10 bases at J, with 17 bases between the two ends. The CDR3 consists of 14 residues. CDR3 protein: CASSLDFGNQRAFF. The CDR3 DNA reads TGTGCCAGCAGTTTAGATTTTGGCAACCAAAGAGCTTTCTTT.

This clone has just a few counts. This chain connects TRBV15 to TRBJ1-3; D is unclear. Trimming left V 4 bases short and J 4 bases short, with 11 bases between. Per the germline V gene, CDR1 is LNHNV and CDR2 is YYDKDF (reference sequence). This CDR3 is 14 amino acids long. In DNA, the CDR3 is TGTGCCACCAGCAACGGAGTAGAAGGAAACACCATATATTTT. The encoded protein is CATSNGVEGNTIYF.

The CDR3 region has the DNA TGTGCCAGCAGCTTAGCGGGAGGGGCCTCCTACGAGCAGTACTTC. It yields the protein CASSLAGGASYEQYF. V is TRBV7-2 and J is TRBJ2-7, with TRBD2 matching over 7 bases. J lost 0 bases, V lost 0 bases, and 2 bases had no gene match. Germline V lookup: CDR1 SGHTA, CDR2 FQGNSA. CDR3 length: 15 amino acids.

The chain couples TRBV3-1 (or the pseudogene TRBV3-2) to TRBJ1-1; D unresolved. Trimming removed 0 bases from V and 2 bases from J, with 13 bases in between. CDR3 length: 16 residues. Germline V gives CDR1 LGHDT, CDR2 YNNKEL (reference sequence). The CDR3, as DNA: TGTGCCAGCAGCCAAGATGGTATAGATTATAACACTGAAGCTTTCTTT. Its translation: CASSQDGIDYNTEAFF.

This rearrangement joins TRBV5-8 to TRBJ1-2; D possibly corresponds to TRBD1 (5 bases). Germline V gene sequence: CDR1 SGHTS, CDR2 YDEGEE. V was clipped by 0 bases and J by 1 base, with 10 bases between them. The CDR3 contains 15 residues. The CDR3 DNA is TGTGCCAGCAGCTTGGACAGGATGAGTAACTATGGCTACACCTTC. Translating gives CASSLDRMSNYGYTF. Based on the CDR3 plus reference TRBV5-8 and TRBJ1-2, the full variable domain is EAGVTQSPTHLIKTRGQQATLRCSPISGHTSVYWYQQALGLGLQFLLWYDEGEERNRGNFPPRFSGRQFPNYSSELNVNALELEDSALYLCASSLDRMSNYGYTFGSGTRLTVV.